Following are 29 T cell receptor beta chains from one sample sequenced in a study of OX40 agonist ivuxolimab in advanced cancers. Assay: immunoSEQ multiplex PCR; the TCRdb copy retains only in-frame clones and omits some. The sample shows roughly 99,000 clones, 75% to 95% of them seen only once. Sequencing was performed on CD4+ or CD8+ T cells sorted from blood, taken in a trial of the OX40 agonist ivuxolimab. Receptor source: an adult with an advanced solid tumor such as melanoma, head and neck, liver or kidney cancer.

The chain uses TRBV28 and TRBJ2-3; TRBD2 matches 8 bases. CDR3 length: 14 amino acids. Trimming removed 7 bases from V and 0 bases from J; junction bases left unmatched: 3. In germline, CDR1 is MDHEN, CDR2 SYDVKM. CDR3 loop: CASTSSGSTDTQYF. CDR3 DNA: TGTGCCAGCACCTCTAGCGGGAGCACAGATACGCAGTATTTT.

This chain connects TRBV5-1 to TRBJ2-7, with 7 bases lining up with TRBD2. The germline V gene has CDR1 SGHRS and CDR2 YFSETQ. V lost 2 bases, J lost 4 bases, and 6 bases stayed unmatched. The CDR3 loop spans 14 amino acids. This CDR3 is CASSFEGGPYEQYF. The DNA of the CDR3 is TGCGCCAGCAGCTTTGAGGGAGGGCCTTACGAGCAGTACTTC.

This clone was detected once. The chain uses TRBV28 and TRBJ1-2, with 11 positions matching TRBD1. There are 16 residues in the CDR3. Germline values: CDR1 MDHEN, CDR2 SYDVKM. With 5 bases clipped from V and 4 bases from J, the junction kept 9 bases outside the gene matches. Here the CDR3 reads CASSRDRGSVGYGYTF. The CDR3 DNA reads as TGTGCCAGCAGTAGGGACAGGGGGAGTGTCGGCTATGGCTACACCTTC.

The chain employs TRBV6-4 and TRBJ2-3; 8 nucleotides align to TRBD2. The V gene end was trimmed by 6 bases and the J gene end by 4 bases; junction bases not matched to a gene: 6. The CDR3 has 14 amino acids. The germline CDR1 and CDR2 sequences are MRHNA and SNTAGT. The chain's CDR3 is CASRREEHSDTQYF. CDR3 sequence (DNA): TGTGCCAGCAGGCGGGAGGAGCATTCAGATACGCAGTATTTT.

This chain joins TRBV5-4 and TRBJ2-5, with TRBD2 matching over 7 bases. With 4 bases clipped from V and 5 bases from J, the junction kept 17 bases outside the gene matches. The CDR3 has 17 residues. Germline CDR1 SGHNT, CDR2 YYREEE (reference sequence). CDR3 sequence: CASSLLGSGMGSETQYF. Written as DNA, the CDR3 is TGTGCCAGCAGCCTTCTGGGGAGCGGGATGGGGTCGGAGACCCAGTACTTC.

The chain is built from TRBV25-1 and TRBJ2-3; D uncertain. The CDR3 spans 13 residues. Trimming removed 6 bases at V and 3 bases at J, with 10 bases between. Germline assignment: CDR1 MGHDK and CDR2 SYGVNS. The CDR3 DNA follows: TGTGCCAGCAGCCCTGGGCTAACAGATACGCAGTATTTT. Encoded protein: CASSPGLTDTQYF.

The J gene is TRBJ1-5, the V gene TRBV18, with TRBD1 matching 10 bases. Trimming cost V 6 bases and J 4 bases; bases outside gene matches: 9. Germline values: CDR1 KGHSH, CDR2 LQKENI. CDR3 length: 16 amino acids. The CDR3 loop is CASSQEDRGRNQPQHF. In DNA form, the CDR3 reads TGTGCCAGCTCGCAAGAGGACAGGGGGAGGAATCAGCCCCAGCATTTT.

V gene TRBV4-3 combines with J gene TRBJ2-6; D unclear. The CDR3 is made up of 14 amino acids. The V gene lost 3 bases and the J gene lost 1 base, with 4 bases spanning the gap. The germline CDR1 and CDR2 sequences are LGHNA and YSLEER. CDR3 nucleotides: TGCGCCAGCAGCCAGGTGTCTGGGGCCAACGTCCTGACTTTC. It is translated as CASSQVSGANVLTF.

J is TRBJ1-2 and V is TRBV2; 7 nucleotides align to TRBD1. In germline, CDR1 is SNHLY, CDR2 FYNNEI. V shed 4 bases and J 8 bases; nucleotides not matched to a gene: 4. The CDR3 runs to 12 residues. In nucleotides, the CDR3 is TGTGCCAGCAGTGCACAGGGGTGGGGCTACACCTTC. Protein sequence: CASSAQGWGYTF. The full variable domain, its missing parts supplied by reference TRBV2 and TRBJ1-2, is EPEVTQTPSHQVTQMGQEVILRCVPISNHLYFYWYRQILGQKVEFLVSFYNNEISEKSEIFDDQFSVERPDGSNFTLKIRSTKLEDSAMYFCASSAQGWGYTFGSGTRLTVV.

The rearrangement links TRBV6-5 to TRBJ1-1; unclear D gene. V was clipped by 0 bases and J by 6 bases, with 14 bases between them. The CDR3 has 15 residues. Germline values: CDR1 MNHEY, CDR2 SVGAGI. CDR3 sequence: CASSYSLIRVAEAFF. The CDR3, as DNA: TGTGCCAGCAGTTACTCCTTGATAAGGGTGGCTGAAGCTTTCTTT.

This chain links TRBV2 with TRBJ2-3; 7 nucleotides align to TRBD2. Germline V CDR1 and CDR2: SNHLY, FYNNEI. This CDR3 comprises 15 residues. V dropped 7 bases and J dropped 2; count of bases not matched to a gene: 9. The CDR3 reads CASIPQLAATDTQYF. The CDR3 DNA reads TGTGCCAGCATACCCCAGCTAGCGGCCACAGATACGCAGTATTTT.

This chain uses TRBV28 with TRBJ1-1; 9 positions match TRBD1. The length of the CDR3 is 15 residues. CDR1 and CDR2 (germline): MDHEN, SYDVKM. V was pared by 3 bases and J by 10 bases, with 12 bases of the junction left unmatched. The CDR3 nucleotides are TGTGCCAGCAGTTTCTGGGGACAGGGAGGCGGGCGAGCTTTCTTT. It encodes CASSFWGQGGGRAFF.

A remark on this clone: This CDR3 is also generated by other DNA sequences in the sample. This CDR3 reads CASSLGLGNQPQHF. CDR3 DNA sequence: TGCGCCAGCAGCTTGGGGCTAGGCAATCAGCCCCAGCATTTT. The rearrangement uses TRBV5-1 and TRBJ1-5; D remains unclear. V shed 0 bases and J shed 2 bases, with 6 bases lying between them. The CDR3 is 14 residues long. CDR1 SGHRS and CDR2 YFSETQ come from the germline V gene. The variable domain in full, with the rest retrieved from reference TRBV5-1 and TRBJ1-5, is KAGVTQTPRYLIKTRGQQVTLSCSPISGHRSVSWYQQTPGQGLQFLFEYFSETQRNKGNFPGRFSGRQFSNSRSEMNVSTLELGDSALYLCASSLGLGNQPQHFGDGTRLSIL.

The gene calls are TRBV4-2 and TRBJ1-1; no definite D call. The CDR3 has 18 amino acids. Trimming removed 1 base from V and 1 base from J, with 19 bases in between. Germline lookup yields CDR1 LGHNA and CDR2 YNFKEQ. DNA for the CDR3: TGTGCCAGCAGCCAAGCCCCGCGCGCCAGGACCGCGAACACTGAAGCTTTCTTT. This translates into CASSQAPRARTANTEAFF.

The chain recombines TRBV28 with TRBJ2-2; possibly TRBD2 for D (7 bases). V was clipped by 8 bases and J by 7 bases, with 20 bases between them. CDR3 length equals 15 residues. Germline loops: CDR1 MDHEN, CDR2 SYDVKM. The CDR3 reads CASLIGGAQGGELFF. DNA of the CDR3: TGTGCCAGCCTAATTGGGGGGGCGCAGGGCGGGGAGCTGTTTTTT.

V usage is TRBV9 and J usage is TRBJ2-2; either TRBD1 or TRBD2 may fit D (6 bases each). The CDR3 contains 15 residues. V was trimmed by 1 base and J by 6 bases, leaving 13 bases between them. CDR1 is SGDLS and CDR2 is YYNGEE in the germline V gene. The CDR3 reads CASSVRGVNSGELFF. The DNA of the CDR3 is TGTGCCAGCAGCGTAAGGGGGGTTAACTCCGGGGAGCTGTTTTTT.

The chain is built from TRBV6-1 and TRBJ1-1; weak D call: TRBD1 (5 bases). The CDR3 spans 11 residues. Germline CDR1 is MNHNS and CDR2 is SASEGT. V was pared by 8 bases and J by 6 bases, with 10 bases between. The CDR3 reads CASLRGAEAFF. The CDR3, as DNA: TGTGCCAGCCTTCGGGGCGCTGAAGCTTTCTTT.

This rearrangement joins TRBV5-1 to TRBJ1-1, with D unclear. Per germline, CDR1 SGHRS and CDR2 YFSETQ. The length of the CDR3 is 14 residues. The V end lost 0 bases, the J end lost 3 bases, and 9 bases lay between the germline ends. CDR3: CASSLEPGYTEAFF. The DNA for the CDR3 is TGCGCCAGCAGCTTGGAGCCGGGGTACACTGAAGCTTTCTTT.

The chain employs TRBV28 and TRBJ1-5; no firm D call. CDR1 is MDHEN, CDR2 SYDVKM, per germline. Trimming removed 2 bases at V and 4 bases at J, with 21 bases between. The CDR3 loop spans 18 amino acids. The CDR3 coding sequence is TGTGCCAGCAGTTTACCTTACGCCCCCGGACGGCGAAATCAGCCCCAGCATTTT. This gives the protein CASSLPYAPGRRNQPQHF.

The chain couples TRBV6-5 to TRBJ1-3; no reliable D call. There are 16 residues in the CDR3. The germline V gene has CDR1 MNHEY and CDR2 SVGAGI. V was pared by 0 bases and J by 4 bases, with 13 bases between. The CDR3 reads CASSYSTGSLGNTIYF. CDR3 DNA: TGTGCCAGCAGTTACTCAACGGGAAGCTTAGGAAACACCATATATTTT.

V gene TRBV4-1 combines with J gene TRBJ1-3; 8 bases map to TRBD1. V was clipped by 2 bases and J by 0 bases; unmatched bases: 12. Germline values: CDR1 MGHRA, CDR2 YSYEKL. This CDR3 is 19 amino acids long. The CDR3 loop reads CASSQSGGPFYLSGNTIYF. CDR3 sequence (DNA): TGCGCCAGCAGCCAATCAGGGGGCCCTTTTTACCTCTCTGGAAACACCATATATTTT.

This clone has only a few counts. V and J are TRBV28 and TRBJ2-7; 11 nucleotides align to TRBD2. Losses at the gene ends were 10 bases for V and 0 bases for J; bases not matched to a gene: 5. CDR1 is MDHEN, CDR2 SYDVKM, per germline. This CDR3 spans 14 amino acids. The CDR3 nucleotides read TGTGCCACCTTAGCGGGAGGGAGCTCCTACGAGCAGTACTTC. This codes for CATLAGGSSYEQYF.

The chain links TRBV18 to TRBJ2-5; TRBD1 matches at 9 bases. From germline, CDR1 is KGHSH and CDR2 LQKENI. The trim removed 5 bases at V and 5 bases at J, leaving 6 bases unmatched. The CDR3 consists of 14 residues. CDR3 residues: CASSSTGGGETQYF. CDR3 DNA: TGTGCCAGCTCATCAACAGGGGGCGGGGAGACCCAGTACTTC.

The rearrangement uses TRBV10-1 and TRBJ2-5; D gene ambiguous. V was trimmed by 10 bases and J by 2 bases, leaving 14 bases between them. This CDR3 has 13 residues. Germline V lookup: CDR1 WNHNN, CDR2 SYGVQD (reference sequence). This CDR3 reads CATPRSLQETQYF. In nucleotides, the CDR3 is TGCGCCACCCCCCGGTCTTTACAAGAGACCCAGTACTTC.

This clone has a single count. The chain links TRBV5-8 to TRBJ1-1, with 7 bases fitting TRBD1. Germline V CDR1 and CDR2: SGHTS, YDEGEE. The junction had 11 bases not matched to a gene; V was cut back by 4 bases and J by 5 bases. This CDR3 has 15 amino acids. The CDR3 nucleotides read TGTGCCAGCAGCCAACTACAGGGGAGTGAGACTGAAGCTTTCTTT. Residues: CASSQLQGSETEAFF.

This chain uses TRBV5-8 with TRBJ2-3; tentative D call: TRBD1 (7 bases). Germline CDR1 is SGHTS and CDR2 is YDEGEE. V lost 3 bases and J 2 bases, leaving 13 bases between the germline ends. This CDR3 has 15 amino acids. CDR3 nucleotide sequence: TGTGCCAGCAGCTACGGGGGACAGCACACAGATACGCAGTATTTT. Translation: CASSYGGQHTDTQYF.

The chain carries TRBV10-3 and TRBJ2-3; TRBD2 matches at 10 bases. The CDR3 consists of 19 residues. Unmatched junction bases numbered 13, after V lost 2 bases and J lost 2 bases. Germline assignment: CDR1 ENHRY and CDR2 SYGVKD. DNA for the CDR3: TGTGCCATCAGTGAGCCCAAGGGAGCGGGAGGGCCAAACACAGATACGCAGTATTTT. This encodes CAISEPKGAGGPNTDTQYF.

This chain links TRBV18 with TRBJ2-1, with D maybe TRBD2 (5 bases). Germline V gene data show CDR1 as KGHSH and CDR2 as LQKENI. V gave up 3 bases and J gave up 2 bases, with 11 bases separating them. This CDR3 region has 15 residues. CDR3 DNA: TGTGCCAGCTCACCGATTTCGGAGGCCTACAATGAGCAGTTCTTC. Encoded protein: CASSPISEAYNEQFF.

V gene TRBV30 combines with J gene TRBJ1-1; D ambiguous. There are 15 residues in the CDR3. Trimming pared 6 bases from V and 3 bases from J, leaving 20 bases between. CDR1 and CDR2 from the germline V gene are GTSNPN and SVGIG (reference sequence). The CDR3 here is CACPPDPHTDTEAFF. DNA for the CDR3: TGTGCCTGCCCTCCTGACCCGCACACTGACACTGAAGCTTTCTTT.